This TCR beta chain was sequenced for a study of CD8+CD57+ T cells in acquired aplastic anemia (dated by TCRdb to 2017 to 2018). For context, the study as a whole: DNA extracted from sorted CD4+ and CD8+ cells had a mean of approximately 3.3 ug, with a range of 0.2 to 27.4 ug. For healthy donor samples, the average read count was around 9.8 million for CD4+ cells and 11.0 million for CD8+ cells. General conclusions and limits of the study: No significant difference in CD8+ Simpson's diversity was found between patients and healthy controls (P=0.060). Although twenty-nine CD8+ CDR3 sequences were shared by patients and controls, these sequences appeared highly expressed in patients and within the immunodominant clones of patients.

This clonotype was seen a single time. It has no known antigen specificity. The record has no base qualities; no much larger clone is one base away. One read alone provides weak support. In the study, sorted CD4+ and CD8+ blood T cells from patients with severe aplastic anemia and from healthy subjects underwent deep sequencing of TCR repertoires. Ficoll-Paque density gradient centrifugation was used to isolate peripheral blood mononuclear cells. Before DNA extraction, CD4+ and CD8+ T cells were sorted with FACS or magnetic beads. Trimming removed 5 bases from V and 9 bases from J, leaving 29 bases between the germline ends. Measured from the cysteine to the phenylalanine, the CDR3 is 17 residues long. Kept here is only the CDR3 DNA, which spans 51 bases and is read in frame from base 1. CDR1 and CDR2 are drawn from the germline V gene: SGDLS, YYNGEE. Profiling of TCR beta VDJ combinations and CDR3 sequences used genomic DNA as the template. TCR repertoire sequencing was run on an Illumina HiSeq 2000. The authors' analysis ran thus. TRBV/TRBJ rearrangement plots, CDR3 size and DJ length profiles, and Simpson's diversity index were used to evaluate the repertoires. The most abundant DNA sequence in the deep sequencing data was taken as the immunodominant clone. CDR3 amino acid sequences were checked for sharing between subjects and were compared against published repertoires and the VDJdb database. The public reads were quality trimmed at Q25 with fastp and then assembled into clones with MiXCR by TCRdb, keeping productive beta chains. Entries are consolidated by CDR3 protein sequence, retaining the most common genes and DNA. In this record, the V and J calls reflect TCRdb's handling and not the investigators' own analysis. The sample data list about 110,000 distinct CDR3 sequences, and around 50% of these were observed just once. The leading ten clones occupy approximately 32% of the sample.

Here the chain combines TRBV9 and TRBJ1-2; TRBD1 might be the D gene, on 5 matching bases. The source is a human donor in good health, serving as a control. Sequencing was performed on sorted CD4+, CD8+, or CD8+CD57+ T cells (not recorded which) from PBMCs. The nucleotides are TGTGCCAGCAGGGGACTGGGGCGGGGGATCGGATCCGATAGCTACACCTTC. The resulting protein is CASRGLGRGIGSDSYTF. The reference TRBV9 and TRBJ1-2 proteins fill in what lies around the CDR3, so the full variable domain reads DSGVTQTPKHLITATGQRVTLRCSPRSGDLSVYWYQQSLDQGLQFLIQYYNGEERAKGNILERFSAQQFPDLHSELNLSSLELGDSALYFCASRGLGRGIGSDSYTFGSGTRLTVV.